The clone carrying this T cell receptor (beta chain) was counted once. Its antigen is as yet unknown. This CDR3 is also generated by other DNA sequences in the sample. These data belong to a study of T cell responses to AZD1222 COVID-19 vaccine. Across the study: Second-dose intervals of approximately 4 or approximately 12 weeks were pooled. Study conclusions and caveats: Two doses of AZD1222 preceded a rise in Spike-specific TCR breadth and depth.

Libraries were prepared by immunoSEQ multiplex PCR; TCRdb keeps only in-frame clonotypes and omits some of them. The sample shows roughly 70,000 clones, just over 85% of them seen only once. Germline-derived CDR1 and CDR2 are KGHSH and LQKENI. V lost 3 bases and J 6 bases, leaving 15 bases between the germline ends. The CDR3 sequence is 14 residues long. The V gene is TRBV18, the J gene TRBJ2-7; TRBD2 is a possible D gene (7 bases). The material was peripheral blood, obtained on day 0 of AZD1222 vaccination. This clonotype was sampled from an adult in good health. The DNA of the CDR3 is TGTGCCAGCTCACCCGGAACAGGGAGGGGCGAGCAGTACTTC. As protein: CASSPGTGRGEQYF.